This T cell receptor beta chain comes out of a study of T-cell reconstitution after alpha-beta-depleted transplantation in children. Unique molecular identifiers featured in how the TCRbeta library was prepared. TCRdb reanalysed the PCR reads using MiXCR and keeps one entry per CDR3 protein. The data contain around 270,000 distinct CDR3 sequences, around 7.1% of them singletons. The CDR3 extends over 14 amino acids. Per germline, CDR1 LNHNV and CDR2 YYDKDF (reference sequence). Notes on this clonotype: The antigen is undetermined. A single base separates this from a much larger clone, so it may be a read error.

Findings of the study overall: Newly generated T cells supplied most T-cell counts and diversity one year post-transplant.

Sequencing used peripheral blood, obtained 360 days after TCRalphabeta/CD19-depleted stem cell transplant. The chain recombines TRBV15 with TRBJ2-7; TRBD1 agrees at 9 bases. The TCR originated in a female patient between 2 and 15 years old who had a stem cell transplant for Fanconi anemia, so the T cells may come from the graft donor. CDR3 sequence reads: CVTSSGTGWYEQYF. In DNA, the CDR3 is TGTGTCACCAGCAGCGGGACAGGGTGGTACGAGCAGTACTTC.